These T cell receptor beta chains were read from a single sample in a study of regulatory T cells in long-lasting Graves disease. One entry per CDR3 protein, called by TCRdb with MiXCR from the multiplex PCR reads. Counted here are approximately 360,000 distinct CDR3 sequences, 12% occurring once; the ten biggest clones make up approximately 20%. These data also formed part of another study, on T cells in Graves' hyperthyroidism and ophthalmopathy.

Material: peripheral blood mononuclear cells (PBMCs), obtained at new diagnosis, from a patient treated with antithyroid drugs. The receptor source for this set is a woman aged 18-29 years with Graves disease. Each CDR3 is given with its conserved first and last residue. D genes are given only for firm matches. Only part of the rows carry a size: once, few, many, or a class if the clone is expanded.

v_gene	len	j_gene	abundance	d_gene	CDR3aa	CDR3nt
TRBV5-5	15	TRBJ2-3	few	-	CASSLNRVSTDTQYF	TGTGCCAGCAGCTTGAACCGGGTCAGCACAGATACGCAGTATTTT
TRBV20-1	17	TRBJ2-5	many	TRBD1	CSAFTNRQGAPQETQYF	TGCAGTGCCTTTACGAACAGACAGGGGGCGCCCCAAGAGACCCAGTACTTC
TRBV5-1	16	TRBJ2-5	once	-	CASSPLGLGLVETQYF	TGCGCCAGCAGCCCCCTTGGGCTGGGGCTGGTAGAGACCCAGTACTTC
TRBV6-1	15	TRBJ1-2	many	TRBD1	CASKPRTGKIYGYTF	TGTGCCAGCAAGCCCCGGACAGGCAAAATCTATGGCTACACCTTC
TRBV24-1	13	TRBJ2-7	few	-	CATAAGPSYEQYF	TGTGCCACCGCGGCCGGTCCGTCCTACGAGCAGTACTTC
TRBV19	16	TRBJ1-1	many	TRBD1	CATTSRAGGLWTEAFF	TGTGCCACCACCTCAAGGGCAGGGGGGTTGTGGACTGAAGCTTTCTTT
TRBV5-5	16	TRBJ2-1	-	TRBD2	CASSLSLLAGGNEQFF	TGTGCCAGCAGCTTGTCTCTACTAGCGGGGGGAAATGAGCAGTTCTTC
TRBV11-1	14	TRBJ2-7	many	-	CASSALRGWDEQYF	TGTGCCAGCAGCGCTCTCCGGGGTTGGGACGAGCAGTACTTC
TRBV14	14	TRBJ1-2	-	-	CASSQDTDPYGYTF	TGTGCCAGCAGCCAAGACACGGACCCCTATGGCTACACCTTC
TRBV18	14	TRBJ2-7	many	-	CASSSQGGSYEQYF	TGTGCCAGCTCATCCCAGGGAGGCTCCTACGAGCAGTACTTC
TRBV7-2	15	TRBJ2-3	many	-	CASSPIAVGTDTQYF	TGTGCCAGCAGCCCGATAGCGGTGGGGACAGATACGCAGTATTTT
TRBV20-1	13	TRBJ2-3	-	-	CSTLKALTDTQYF	TGCAGTACCCTTAAAGCCCTCACAGATACGCAGTATTTT
TRBV6-5	19	TRBJ1-5	many	TRBD1	CASSSSTYLGDRPNQPQHF	TGTGCCAGCAGTTCCTCAACCTACCTTGGGGACAGACCCAATCAGCCCCAGCATTTT
TRBV27	12	TRBJ2-1	-	-	CASKRINNEQFF	TGTGCCAGCAAGCGAATAAACAATGAGCAGTTCTTC
TRBV7-2	15	TRBJ2-3	many	-	CASSLDGHSTDTQYF	TGTGCCAGCAGCTTAGACGGGCATAGCACAGATACGCAGTATTTT
TRBV11-3	13	TRBJ1-3	many	-	CASSLGTGNTIYF	TGTGCCAGCAGCCTCGGGACTGGAAACACCATATATTTT
TRBV9	13	TRBJ1-1	many	-	CASSAVGRVPAFF	TGTGCCAGCAGCGCTGTTGGGCGGGTTCCGGCTTTCTTT